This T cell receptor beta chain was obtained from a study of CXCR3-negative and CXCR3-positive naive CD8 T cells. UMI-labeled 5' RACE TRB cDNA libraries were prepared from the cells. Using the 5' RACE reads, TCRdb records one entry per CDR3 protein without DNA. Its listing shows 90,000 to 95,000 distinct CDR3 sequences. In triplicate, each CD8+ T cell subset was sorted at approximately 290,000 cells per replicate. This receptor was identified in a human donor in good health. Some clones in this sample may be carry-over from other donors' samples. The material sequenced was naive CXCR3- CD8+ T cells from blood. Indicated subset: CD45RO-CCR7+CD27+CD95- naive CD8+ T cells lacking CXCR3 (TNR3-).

CDR3 amino acids: CASSHTTGSTDTQYF. The rearrangement uses TRBV7-3 and TRBJ2-3; the D gene TCRdb calls, TRBD1, cannot be checked with no DNA. CDR1 SGHTA and CDR2 FQGTGA come from the germline V gene. This CDR3 has 15 residues.